Each of the 2 T cell receptor beta chains below was sequenced from the same sample in a study of ipilimumab plus nivolumab after autologous stem cell transplantation. The table came from immunoSEQ multiplex PCR; TCRdb's copy has only in-frame clones and leaves some out. The sample carries 10,000 or so clones, around 73% recorded once. The sequences come from PBMCs, collected in a trial of ipilimumab plus nivolumab as post-transplant consolidation. The receptors were gathered from a male donor with diffuse large B-cell lymphoma.

This clone was seen only a few times. The rearrangement joins TRBV7-2 to TRBJ2-7; tentative D call: TRBD1 (5 bases). Trimming cost V 4 bases and J 6 bases, with 13 bases left between them. Germline V lookup: CDR1 SGHTA, CDR2 FQGNSA. CDR3 length equals 13 residues. CDR3 protein: CASSWAGLGEQYF. CDR3 DNA sequence: TGTGCCAGCAGCTGGGCAGGGTTGGGCGAGCAGTACTTC.

The chain uses TRBV7-8 and TRBJ1-1; a possible D gene is TRBD1 (5 bases). Per germline, CDR1 SGHVS and CDR2 FQNEAQ. Trimming removed 1 base from V and 1 base from J, with 10 bases in between. The CDR3 sequence is 15 residues long. The CDR3 spells CASSLDTGGNTEAFF. Written as DNA, the CDR3 is TGTGCCAGCAGCTTAGATACGGGGGGGAACACTGAAGCTTTCTTT.